This entry describes one T cell receptor beta chain. The entry originates in a study of CD8 T cells in Susac syndrome. CDR3 size: 13 residues. V shed 6 bases and J 8 bases; nucleotides not matched to a gene: 7. Random hexamers were used to reverse transcribe an amount of roughly 0.5 to 1 ug RNA. TCRdb reanalysed the immunoSEQ multiplex PCR reads using MiXCR and keeps one entry per CDR3 protein. The profile shows roughly 150,000 distinct CDR3 sequences, approximately 94% of them singletons. This clonotype originated in a human donor with multiple sclerosis. Sequenced: CD4+ T cells from PBMCs. The rearrangement links TRBV12-3 or TRBV12-4 to TRBJ1-3; TRBD1 agrees at 7 bases. The CDR3 region has the DNA TGTGCCAGCAGAAGCGGACAGGCCTACACCATATATTTT. Amino acid sequence: CASRSGQAYTIYF.